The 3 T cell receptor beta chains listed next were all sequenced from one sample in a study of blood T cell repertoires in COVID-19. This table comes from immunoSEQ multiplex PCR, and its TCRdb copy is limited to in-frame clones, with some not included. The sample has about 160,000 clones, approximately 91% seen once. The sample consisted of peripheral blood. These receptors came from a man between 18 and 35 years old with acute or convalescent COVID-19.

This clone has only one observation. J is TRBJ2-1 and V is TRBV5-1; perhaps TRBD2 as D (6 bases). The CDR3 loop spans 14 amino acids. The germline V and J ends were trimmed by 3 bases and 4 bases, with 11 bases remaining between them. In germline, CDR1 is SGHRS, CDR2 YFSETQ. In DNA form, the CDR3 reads TGCGCCAGCAGCTCCGCTAGCGCATACAATGAGCAGTTCTTC. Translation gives CASSSASAYNEQFF.

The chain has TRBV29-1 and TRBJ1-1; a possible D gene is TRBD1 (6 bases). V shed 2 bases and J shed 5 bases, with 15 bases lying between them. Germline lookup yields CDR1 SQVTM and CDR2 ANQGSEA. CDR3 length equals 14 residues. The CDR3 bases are TGCAGCGTTGAAAGGGGGGGCGTAGGAACTGAAGCTTTCTTT. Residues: CSVERGGVGTEAFF.

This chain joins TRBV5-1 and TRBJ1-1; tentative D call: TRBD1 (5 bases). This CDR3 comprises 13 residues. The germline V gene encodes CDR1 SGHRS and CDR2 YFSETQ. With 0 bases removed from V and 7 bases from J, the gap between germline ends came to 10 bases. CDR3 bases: TGCGCCAGCAGCTTGGCCGACAGCTTTGAAGCTTTCTTT. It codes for CASSLADSFEAFF.